The sequence of this TCR beta chain was determined in a study of blood T cell repertoires in COVID-19. Across the study: PBMCs, B-cell-depleted T cells, or T cells provided the cDNA or gDNA that made up the material.

There are 17 residues in the CDR3. Germline CDR1 reads KGHSY; CDR2 reads FQNENV. The junction had 11 bases not matched to a gene; V was cut back by 6 bases and J by 0 bases. Sequencing used immunoSEQ multiplex PCR; TCRdb keeps in-frame clones, though not all of them. The data hold about 150,000 clones, with about four fifths observed a single time. The receptor was derived from a man in his 70s who had recovered from COVID-19. The sequencing sample was made of peripheral blood. The chain uses TRBV16 and TRBJ1-1, with TRBD1 matching over 9 bases. CDR3 in DNA: TGTGCCAGCAGTCTACAGGGGGCCCCGTTACTGAACACTGAAGCTTTCTTT. Protein product: CASSLQGAPLLNTEAFF. Full variable domain (remainder filled in from reference TRBV16 and TRBJ1-1): GEEVAQTPKHLVRGEGQKAKLYCAPIKGHSYVFWYQQVLKNEFKFLISFQNENVFDETGMPKERFSAKCLPNSPCSLEIQATKLEDSAVYFCASSLQGAPLLNTEAFFGQGTRLTVV.